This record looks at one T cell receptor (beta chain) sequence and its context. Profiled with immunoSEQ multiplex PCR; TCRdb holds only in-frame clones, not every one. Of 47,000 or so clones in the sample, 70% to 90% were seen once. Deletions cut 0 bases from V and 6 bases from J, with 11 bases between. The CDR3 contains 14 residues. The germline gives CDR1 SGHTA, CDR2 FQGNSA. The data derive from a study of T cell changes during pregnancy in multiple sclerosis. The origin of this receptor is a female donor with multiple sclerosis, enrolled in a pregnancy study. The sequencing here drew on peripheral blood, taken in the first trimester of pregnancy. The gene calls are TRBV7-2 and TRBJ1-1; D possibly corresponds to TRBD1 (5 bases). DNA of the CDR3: TGTGCCAGCAGCTTAGCGGTGGGGCAGGCTGAAGCTTTCTTT. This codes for CASSLAVGQAEAFF.